These 25 T cell receptor beta chains came from one sample sequenced in a study of shared clonotypes between healthy human individuals. Profiling relied on immunoSEQ multiplex PCR, and the TCRdb table lists in-frame clones only, not all of them. The table records some 2.1 million clones, roughly 94% of them present only once. The sequencing input was naive CD4+ T cells sorted from blood. Subset reported: CD45RA+ positively selected. These receptors were obtained from a young man in good health.

This rearrangement joins TRBV18 to TRBJ1-1, with 7 bases lining up with TRBD1. CDR1 and CDR2 (germline): KGHSH, LQKENI. With 5 bases clipped from V and 5 bases from J, the junction kept 8 bases outside the gene matches. The length of the CDR3 is 14 residues. CDR3 nucleotides: TGTGCCAGCTCAAAACAGGGGATGAGTACTGAAGCTTTCTTT. It yields the protein CASSKQGMSTEAFF.

The gene calls are TRBV11-3 and TRBJ2-5, with 14 bases that match TRBD2. V was clipped by 5 bases and J by 2 bases; unmatched bases: 4. Germline V CDR1 and CDR2: SGHNT, YENEEA. The CDR3 is made up of 16 amino acids. The CDR3 region is CASSPGTSGGQETQYF. CDR3 DNA: TGTGCCAGCAGCCCCGGGACTAGCGGGGGACAAGAGACCCAGTACTTC.

This chain connects TRBV7-2 to TRBJ2-4; D tentatively reads TRBD1 or TRBD2 (5 bases each). The CDR3 contains 17 residues. The germline gives CDR1 SGHTA, CDR2 FQGNSA. V was clipped by 6 bases and J by 8 bases, with 26 bases between them. The CDR3 DNA sequence: TGTGCCAGCAGAGAGAGGAGAGGGGCATCGACTGAGGACATTCAGTACTTC. This codes for CASRERRGASTEDIQYF.

The chain has TRBV5-4 and TRBJ1-3, with 7 bases identical to TRBD1. J was trimmed by 0 bases and V by 4 bases; bases with no gene match: 13. Germline V gene lookup returns CDR1 SGHNT and CDR2 YYREEE (reference sequence). The CDR3 consists of 18 residues. The CDR3 region is CASSETGTALSSGNTIYF. The CDR3 DNA sequence: TGTGCCAGCAGCGAAACCGGGACAGCCTTAAGCTCTGGAAACACCATATATTTT. The full variable domain, rest sourced from reference TRBV5-4 and TRBJ1-3, is ETGVTQSPTHLIKTRGQQVTLRCSSQSGHNTVSWYQQALGQGPQFIFQYYREEENGRGNFPPRFSGLQFPNYSSELNVNALELDDSALYLCASSETGTALSSGNTIYFGEGSWLTVV.

On this clone itself: Additional DNA sequences in this sample encode the identical CDR3. The rearrangement joins TRBV18 to TRBJ1-2; possible D gene TRBD1, 5 bases. The CDR3 extends over 14 amino acids. Trimming removed 2 bases from V and 4 bases from J, with 11 bases in between. Looked up from germline, CDR1 is KGHSH and CDR2 is LQKENI. The CDR3 nucleotides are TGTGCCAGCTCACCAAGGGGAGGGCCCTATGGCTACACCTTC. It encodes CASSPRGGPYGYTF. Based on the CDR3 plus reference TRBV18 and TRBJ1-2, the full variable domain is NAGVMQNPRHLVRRRGQEARLRCSPMKGHSHVYWYRQLPEEGLKFMVYLQKENIIDESGMPKERFSAEFPKEGPSILRIQQVVRGDSAAYFCASSPRGGPYGYTFGSGTRLTVV.

J is TRBJ2-2 and V is TRBV5-4; D is unclear. Germline loops: CDR1 SGHNT, CDR2 YYREEE (reference sequence). The CDR3 is 11 residues long. Trimming removed 5 bases from V and 1 base from J, with 0 bases in between. The CDR3 DNA is TGTGCCAGCAGGAACACCGGGGAGCTGTTTTTT. Its translation: CASRNTGELFF.

Regarding this clone: Other DNA sequences in the same sample also yield this CDR3. The chain uses TRBV6-5 and TRBJ2-3; D not certain. The CDR3 totals 13 residues. Germline CDR1 is MNHEY and CDR2 is SVGAGI. V lost 2 bases and J lost 2, with 5 bases in between. CDR3 loop: CASSYTSTDTQYF. CDR3 coding DNA: TGTGCCAGCAGTTACACTTCCACAGATACGCAGTATTTT.

Concerning this clone: Other DNA sequences in this specimen translate into the identical CDR3. The rearrangement links TRBV28 to TRBJ1-2, with a tentative D call TRBD1 (5 bases). CDR3 length: 13 amino acids. Germline CDR1 reads MDHEN; CDR2 reads SYDVKM. Trimming removed 3 bases from V and 1 base from J, with 6 bases in between. Written as DNA, the CDR3 is TGTGCCAGCAGTTTGGGGCTTAACTATGGCTACACCTTC. Protein: CASSLGLNYGYTF.

The V gene is TRBV11-2, the J gene TRBJ2-3, with 11 bases identical to TRBD2. The V segment lost 5 bases and the J segment 3 bases; nucleotides outside the gene matches: 4. This CDR3 comprises 15 residues. Germline loops: CDR1 SGHAT, CDR2 FQNNGV. The CDR3 loop is CASSDSGRATDTQYF. As DNA, the CDR3 is TGTGCCAGCAGCGATAGCGGGAGGGCGACAGATACGCAGTATTTT. Together with reference TRBV11-2 and TRBJ2-3, the CDR3 gives the full variable domain: EAGVAQSPRYKIIEKRQSVAFWCNPISGHATLYWYQQILGQGPKLLIQFQNNGVVDDSQLPKDRFSAERLKGVDSTLKIQPAKLEDSAVYLCASSDSGRATDTQYFGPGTRLTVL.

J is TRBJ2-6 and V is TRBV11-2, with a tentative D call TRBD1 (6 bases). This CDR3 has 17 amino acids. V was cut by 6 bases and J by 4 bases, with 19 bases left in between. Germline V gene data show CDR1 as SGHAT and CDR2 as FQNNGV. CDR3 in amino acids: CASRHPRQGSGANVLTF. The CDR3 DNA reads TGTGCCAGCAGACACCCCCGTCAGGGGTCAGGGGCCAACGTCCTGACTTTC.

The chain uses TRBV30 and TRBJ2-5; D is unclear. The CDR3 is 12 residues long. CDR1 is GTSNPN and CDR2 is SVGIG in the germline V gene (reference sequence). V was cut by 4 bases and J by 3 bases, with 9 bases left in between. The CDR3 loop is CAWTAHKETQYF. The CDR3 DNA follows: TGTGCCTGGACCGCGCATAAAGAGACCCAGTACTTC.

J is TRBJ2-1 and V is TRBV9; 12 nucleotides match TRBD2. The germline CDR1 and CDR2 sequences are SGDLS and YYNGEE. The CDR3 extends over 15 amino acids. Losses at the gene ends were 7 bases for V and 4 bases for J; bases not matched to a gene: 6. CDR3 bases: TGTGCCAGCGGAATCGGGACTAGCGGGTACAATGAGCAGTTCTTC. The encoded protein is CASGIGTSGYNEQFF. Together with reference TRBV9 and TRBJ2-1, the CDR3 gives the full variable domain: DSGVTQTPKHLITATGQRVTLRCSPRSGDLSVYWYQQSLDQGLQFLIQYYNGEERAKGNILERFSAQQFPDLHSELNLSSLELGDSALYFCASGIGTSGYNEQFFGPGTRLTVL.

V gene TRBV2 combines with J gene TRBJ2-2; a possible D gene is TRBD2 (6 bases). This CDR3 region has 12 residues. Trimming cost V 6 bases and J 6 bases, with 8 bases left between them. Germline V gene data show CDR1 as SNHLY and CDR2 as FYNNEI. The CDR3 protein is CASRRLAGELFF. In nucleotides, the CDR3 is TGTGCCAGCAGGCGACTAGCCGGGGAGCTGTTTTTT.

The rearrangement uses TRBV6-1 and TRBJ1-2; D is unclear. Germline-derived CDR1 and CDR2 are MNHNS and SASEGT. This CDR3 contains 14 residues. The germline V and J ends were trimmed by 3 bases and 8 bases, with 16 bases remaining between them. CDR3 DNA: TGTGCCAGCAGTGACAATGGCAATGGGGAAGGCTACACCTTC. Translated: CASSDNGNGEGYTF.

Worth noting for this clone: This CDR3 is also generated by other DNA sequences in the sample. The genes are TRBV11-3 and TRBJ2-7; TRBD1 aligns across 8 bases. The germline CDR1 and CDR2 sequences are SGHNT and YENEEA. Trimming took 5 bases from V and 2 from J; bases not matched to a gene: 8. This CDR3 comprises 15 residues. The CDR3 is CASSLGQGQTYEQYF. CDR3 nucleotide sequence: TGTGCCAGCAGCCTCGGACAGGGCCAGACCTACGAGCAGTACTTC.

The J gene is TRBJ2-7, the V gene TRBV30; no reliable D call. The length of the CDR3 is 14 residues. V was pared by 2 bases and J by 6 bases, with 17 bases between. Germline loops: CDR1 GTSNPN, CDR2 SVGIG (reference sequence). The CDR3 nucleotides read TGTGCCTGGAGTCCTCGCGGCCCTTATTCCGAGCAGTACTTC. Translating gives CAWSPRGPYSEQYF.

This clone appeared a few times. The V and J genes are TRBV7-9 and TRBJ1-2; possible D gene TRBD1, 5 bases. V was cut by 11 bases and J by 2 bases, with 15 bases left in between. The CDR3 has 13 amino acids. Germline V gene data show CDR1 as SEHNR and CDR2 as FQNEAQ (reference sequence). This CDR3 is CAGGGSENYGYTF. The CDR3 DNA is TGTGCCGGGGGAGGCAGCGAAAACTATGGCTACACCTTC. The full variable domain, completed using reference TRBV7-9 and TRBJ1-2, is DTGVSQNPRHKITKRGQNVTFRCDPISEHNRLYWYRQTLGQGPEFLTYFQNEAQLEKSRLLSDRFSAERPKGSFSTLEIQRTEQGDSAMYLCAGGGSENYGYTFGSGTRLTVV.

The rearrangement links TRBV5-4 to TRBJ2-2, with 8 bases identical to TRBD1. The germline V gene has CDR1 SGHNT and CDR2 YYREEE (reference sequence). The CDR3 runs 16 residues. J lost 6 bases, V lost 4 bases, and 11 bases had no gene match. Written as DNA, the CDR3 is TGTGCCAGCAGCCCCGGACAGGGCAGGCTCCCCGGGGAGCTGTTTTTT. It translates to CASSPGQGRLPGELFF.

This sequence joins TRBV6-5 and TRBJ2-7, with 7 bases aligning to TRBD1. Looked up from germline, CDR1 is MNHEY and CDR2 is SVGAGI. J gave up 8 bases and V 7 bases, and 5 bases lay outside the gene matches. This CDR3 spans 11 amino acids. The CDR3 region has the DNA TGTGCCAGCACTAGGGACAGTCAGCAGTACTTC. Residues: CASTRDSQQYF.

The chain recombines TRBV30 with TRBJ1-1, with 8 bases matching TRBD1. The CDR3 spans 16 residues. CDR1 is GTSNPN, CDR2 SVGIG, per germline (reference sequence). The V gene end was trimmed by 4 bases and the J gene end by 5 bases; junction bases not matched to a gene: 15. CDR3 region: CAWISSRGRTGTEAFF. The CDR3 DNA follows: TGTGCCTGGATTTCGTCCAGGGGGCGTACGGGTACTGAAGCTTTCTTT.

This clone was detected many times. This chain links TRBV10-3 with TRBJ1-1, with D maybe TRBD1 (6 bases). The CDR3 length is 14 residues. V lost 2 bases and J 6 bases, leaving 13 bases between the germline ends. Germline-derived CDR1 and CDR2 are ENHRY and SYGVKD. In nucleotides, the CDR3 is TGTGCCATCAGTGAGAACAGGGACCGAGCTGAAGCTTTCTTT. It yields the protein CAISENRDRAEAFF.

A note on this clone: Other DNA sequences within the sample encode an identical CDR3. Here the CDR3 DNA reads TGTGCCAGCAGTGAAAGGGTTTATGGCTACACCTTC. This sequence encodes CASSERVYGYTF. The chain couples TRBV6-1 to TRBJ1-2, with unresolved D. Deletions cut 2 bases from V and 5 bases from J, with 6 bases between. This CDR3 spans 12 amino acids. Germline-derived CDR1 and CDR2 are MNHNS and SASEGT.

The chain couples TRBV7-9 to TRBJ2-4; 7 bases match TRBD1. The CDR3 is 17 amino acids. CDR1 and CDR2 from the germline V gene are SEHNR and FQNEAQ (reference sequence). The V gene end was trimmed by 0 bases and the J gene end by 8 bases; junction bases not matched to a gene: 13. This CDR3 is CASSLAWGAPQGDIQYF. The CDR3 DNA reads TGTGCCAGCAGCTTAGCTTGGGGAGCACCGCAGGGGGACATTCAGTACTTC.

This chain connects TRBV7-9 to TRBJ1-6; D is possibly TRBD1 (5 bases). In germline, CDR1 is SEHNR, CDR2 FQNEAQ (reference sequence). The CDR3 contains 14 residues. V was trimmed by 5 bases and J by 9 bases, leaving 14 bases between them. The CDR3 spells CASSPGADSSPLHF. In DNA form, the CDR3 reads TGTGCCAGCAGCCCCGGGGCGGACTCTTCACCCCTCCACTTT.

Of note for this clone: Mismatch with germline at one junction end may stem from a read error. The same CDR3 arises from other DNA sequences in this sample as well. The rearrangement links TRBV5-1 to TRBJ1-6; no reliable D call. CDR3 length equals 15 residues. Per germline, CDR1 SGHRS and CDR2 YFSETQ. The CDR3 region has the DNA TGCGCCAGCAGCTTGGGGCTGTCCTACAATTCACCCCTCCACTTT. Encoded protein: CASSLGLSYNSPLHF.